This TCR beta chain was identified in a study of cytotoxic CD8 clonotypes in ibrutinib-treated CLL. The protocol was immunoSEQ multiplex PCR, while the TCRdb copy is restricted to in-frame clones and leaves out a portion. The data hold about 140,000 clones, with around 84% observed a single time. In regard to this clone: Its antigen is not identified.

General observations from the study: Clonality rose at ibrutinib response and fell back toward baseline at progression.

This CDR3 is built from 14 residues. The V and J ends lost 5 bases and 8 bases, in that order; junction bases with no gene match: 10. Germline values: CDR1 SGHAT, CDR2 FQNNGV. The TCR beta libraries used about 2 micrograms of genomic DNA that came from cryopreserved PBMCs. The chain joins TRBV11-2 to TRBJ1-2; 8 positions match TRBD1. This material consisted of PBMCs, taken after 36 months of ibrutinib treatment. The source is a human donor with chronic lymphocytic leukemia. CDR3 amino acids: CASSPNGQGLGYTF. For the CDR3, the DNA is TGTGCCAGCAGCCCAAATGGACAGGGCTTGGGCTACACCTTC.